Below, 26 T cell receptor beta chains from the same sample are listed, as sequenced in a study of cytomegalovirus exposure and HLA in healthy donors. Use of 60 Vbeta and 13 Jbeta primers characterized the PCR. The protocol was immunoSEQ multiplex PCR, while the TCRdb copy is restricted to in-frame clones and leaves out a portion. Of 79,000 or so clones listed, over 60% were seen once; the top ten hold about 16%. Sequenced material: PBMCs. The receptors here all came from a woman aged 40-49 years in good health and CMV-seropositive.

This clone appeared a few times. The V call is TRBV15, the J call TRBJ2-1, with TRBD2 matching over 12 bases. V shed 4 bases and J 0 bases; nucleotides not matched to a gene: 4. The CDR3 length is 17 residues. Germline loops: CDR1 LNHNV, CDR2 YYDKDF (reference sequence). The CDR3 here is CATSKELAGGSYNEQFF. The CDR3, as DNA: TGTGCCACCAGCAAGGAACTAGCGGGAGGCTCCTACAATGAGCAGTTCTTC.

The rearrangement links TRBV7-8 to TRBJ2-5; D uncertain. Germline V CDR1 and CDR2: SGHVS, FQNEAQ. The CDR3 has 14 residues. The V end lost 1 base, the J end lost 4 bases, and 10 bases lay between the germline ends. CDR3 sequence (DNA): TGTGCCAGCAGCTTAGTTTCCGTTCGAGAGACCCAGTACTTC. Translating it yields CASSLVSVRETQYF.

This chain joins TRBV30 and TRBJ1-2; 10 bases agree with TRBD1. The CDR3 is made up of 14 amino acids. With 5 bases clipped from V and 5 bases from J, the junction kept 8 bases outside the gene matches. The germline V gene has CDR1 GTSNPN and CDR2 SVGIG (reference sequence). CDR3 nucleotide sequence: TGTGCCTGGCTCACCCCGGGACAGGGGTATGGCTACACCTTC. It yields the protein CAWLTPGQGYGYTF.

The chain combines TRBV2 with TRBJ1-1, with TRBD1 as a possible D gene (6 bases). The ends were cut back, 7 bases at V and 3 bases at J, with 12 bases in the middle. Looked up from germline, CDR1 is SNHLY and CDR2 is FYNNEI. CDR3 length: 13 amino acids. CDR3 sequence: CASTVRGDTEAFF. The CDR3 DNA follows: TGTGCCAGCACCGTCAGGGGTGACACTGAAGCTTTCTTT.

This clone was found once. This sequence joins TRBV6-5 and TRBJ1-1; D is possibly TRBD1 (5 bases). Germline V gene data show CDR1 as MNHEY and CDR2 as SVGAGI. This CDR3 spans 12 amino acids. Deletions cut 8 bases from V and 4 bases from J, with 11 bases between. CDR3 sequence reads: CASLRAPTEAFF. CDR3 bases: TGTGCCAGCCTCAGGGCTCCCACTGAAGCTTTCTTT.

V usage is TRBV4-3 and J usage is TRBJ1-5, with TRBD1 matching over 8 bases. The CDR3 runs to 14 residues. V shed 2 bases, J shed 6 bases, and the junction held 3 bases outside the gene matches. Germline-derived CDR1 and CDR2 are LGHNA and YSLEER. Here the CDR3 reads CASSQNGQGQPQHF. The DNA of the CDR3 is TGCGCCAGCAGCCAAAACGGACAGGGTCAGCCCCAGCATTTT.

This chain links TRBV11-3 with TRBJ2-5; TRBD1 matches at 10 bases. V shed 5 bases, J shed 6 bases, and the junction held 9 bases outside the gene matches. The CDR3 length is 15 residues. From germline, CDR1 is SGHNT and CDR2 YENEEA. The CDR3 DNA is TGTGCCAGCAGCCCCGACAGGGGGCTCGGGAAGACCCAGTACTTC. This sequence encodes CASSPDRGLGKTQYF.

The V call is TRBV15, the J call TRBJ2-1; 13 positions agree with TRBD2. V was pared by 6 bases and J by 7 bases, with 3 bases of the junction left unmatched. This CDR3 region has 14 residues. CDR1 LNHNV and CDR2 YYDKDF come from the germline V gene (reference sequence). CDR3 DNA sequence: TGTGCCACCAGGGGGACTAGCGGGGTGAATGAGCAGTTCTTC. Its protein is CATRGTSGVNEQFF. The whole variable domain, filled in from reference TRBV15 and TRBJ2-1, reads DAMVIQNPRYQVTQFGKPVTLSCSQTLNHNVMYWYQQKSSQAPKLLFHYYDKDFNNEADTPDNFQSRRPNTSFCFLDIRSPGLGDTAMYLCATRGTSGVNEQFFGPGTRLTVL.

This sequence joins TRBV5-4 and TRBJ1-1; tentatively, D is TRBD1 (5 bases). With 4 bases removed from V and 6 bases from J, the gap between germline ends came to 13 bases. The length of the CDR3 is 13 residues. Germline values: CDR1 SGHNT, CDR2 YYREEE (reference sequence). In DNA form, the CDR3 reads TGTGCCAGCAGCGCCGGGACTTGGGCTGAAGCTTTCTTT. This translates into CASSAGTWAEAFF.

The chain links TRBV5-6 to TRBJ2-5; TRBD2 agrees at 8 bases. The CDR3 covers 16 residues. Germline trimming cut 2 bases from V and 4 bases from J; bases unmatched to any gene: 10. CDR1 and CDR2 (germline): SGHDT, YYEEEE. The CDR3 reads CASSFIGRAGSETQYF. CDR3 bases: TGTGCCAGCAGCTTTATCGGGAGGGCCGGTTCAGAGACCCAGTACTTC.

In DNA, the CDR3 is TGTGCCAGTAGGGTACAGGGTGTGGACACCATATATTTT. Translated, it gives CASRVQGVDTIYF. The V and J genes are TRBV19 and TRBJ1-3; maybe TRBD1 (6 bases). Germline V gives CDR1 LNHDA, CDR2 SQIVND (reference sequence). Trimming left V 6 bases short and J 8 bases short, with 14 bases between. CDR3 length: 13 residues.

The V gene is TRBV9, the J gene TRBJ1-1; D may be TRBD1 (6 bases). V lost 4 bases and J lost 7, with 14 bases in between. Germline CDR1 reads SGDLS; CDR2 reads YYNGEE. This CDR3 comprises 13 residues. CDR3 in amino acids: CASSPRRDNEAFF. In DNA form, the CDR3 reads TGTGCCAGCAGCCCTCGCCGGGACAATGAAGCTTTCTTT.

The chain is built from TRBV27 and TRBJ2-7; 10 bases map to TRBD1. Germline V lookup: CDR1 MNHEY, CDR2 SMNVEV (reference sequence). This CDR3 has 12 amino acids. Trimming took 6 bases from V and 5 from J; bases not matched to a gene: 1. DNA of the CDR3: TGTGCCAGCAGCGGGACAGGGGACGAGCAGTACTTC. Amino acids: CASSGTGDEQYF.

The genes are TRBV7-2 and TRBJ1-6; 9 bases align to TRBD1. The CDR3 contains 15 residues. Germline V CDR1 and CDR2: SGHTA, FQGNSA. After removal of 3 bases from V and 10 bases from J, the junction contained 7 bases not matched to a gene. This chain's CDR3 is CASSLRQGESSPLHF. The CDR3 region has the DNA TGTGCCAGCAGCTTGAGACAGGGGGAATCATCACCCCTCCACTTT. The full variable domain, rest sourced from reference TRBV7-2 and TRBJ1-6, is GAGVSQSPSNKVTEKGKDVELRCDPISGHTALYWYRQSLGQGLEFLIYFQGNSAPDKSGLPSDRFSAERTGGSVSTLTIQRTQQEDSAVYLCASSLRQGESSPLHFGNGTRLTVT.

The V and J genes are TRBV4-3 and TRBJ2-5, with 9 bases fitting TRBD2. After removal of 5 bases from V and 5 bases from J, the junction contained 18 bases not matched to a gene. Germline V gives CDR1 LGHNA, CDR2 YSLEER. There are 18 residues in the CDR3. CDR3 region: CASSKKRNSGGFPETQYF. The CDR3 region has the DNA TGCGCCAGCAGCAAAAAGAGGAATAGCGGGGGATTCCCGGAGACCCAGTACTTC.

In DNA form, the CDR3 reads TGTGCCAGCAGCTTGGACAGGTCCTACAATGAGCAGTTCTTC. As protein: CASSLDRSYNEQFF. The chain combines TRBV7-9 with TRBJ2-1; TRBD1 matches 7 bases. The CDR3 loop spans 14 amino acids. Germline V gene sequence: CDR1 SEHNR, CDR2 FQNEAQ (reference sequence). After removal of 3 bases from V and 1 base from J, the junction contained 0 bases not matched to a gene.

The chain joins TRBV6-6 to TRBJ2-3, with 8 bases matching TRBD2. Unmatched junction bases numbered 3, after V lost 5 bases and J lost 2 bases. CDR3 size: 14 residues. From germline, CDR1 is MNHNY and CDR2 SVGAGI (reference sequence). The CDR3 sequence: CASSRGGSTDTQYF. The DNA of the CDR3 is TGTGCCAGCAGTCGGGGGGGGTCCACAGATACGCAGTATTTT.

This chain joins TRBV7-9 and TRBJ2-2; TRBD1 might be the D (6 bases). This CDR3 has 14 amino acids. V gave up 5 bases and J gave up 0 bases, with 7 bases separating them. Germline CDR1 is SEHNR and CDR2 is FQNEAQ (reference sequence). The CDR3, as DNA: TGTGCCAGCAGCCGGACAGCGAACACCGGGGAGCTGTTTTTT. Residues: CASSRTANTGELFF.

Worth noting for this clone: In this CDR3 the conserved last residue, phenylalanine or tryptophan, is missing, so a read error is likely. This chain connects TRBV5-4 to TRBJ2-3; D is unclear. Looked up from germline, CDR1 is SGHNT and CDR2 is YYREEE (reference sequence). This CDR3 has 13 residues. The germline V and J ends were trimmed by 2 bases and 0 bases, with 4 bases remaining between them. In DNA form, the CDR3 reads TGTGCCAGCAGCTTTGCTAGCACAGATACGCAGTATGTT. It specifies CASSFASTDTQYV.

The rearrangement uses TRBV2 and TRBJ2-7; 8 nucleotides align to TRBD2. The trim removed 6 bases at V and 5 bases at J, leaving 9 bases unmatched. This CDR3 region has 14 residues. Looked up from germline, CDR1 is SNHLY and CDR2 is FYNNEI. The CDR3 nucleotides are TGTGCCAGCAGCGCGAAGCGGGAGTTGAACGAGCAGTACTTC. It encodes CASSAKRELNEQYF.

This chain joins TRBV7-9 and TRBJ1-5; tentative D call: TRBD1 (6 bases). The V gene lost 1 base and the J gene lost 0 bases, with 7 bases spanning the gap. The CDR3 consists of 15 residues. Per germline, CDR1 SEHNR and CDR2 FQNEAQ (reference sequence). As DNA, the CDR3 is TGTGCCAGCAGCTTAGGGACAGCTAGCAATCAGCCCCAGCATTTT. Amino acids: CASSLGTASNQPQHF.

The rearrangement links TRBV5-1 to TRBJ2-1; D is possibly TRBD1 (5 bases). Between the trimmed V and J ends, which lost 7 bases and 0 bases, there was a span of 14 bases. Germline V lookup: CDR1 SGHRS, CDR2 YFSETQ. The CDR3 has 15 residues. CDR3 residues: CASGTDKNSYNEQFF. The CDR3 DNA follows: TGCGCCAGCGGCACGGACAAAAACTCCTACAATGAGCAGTTCTTC.

This clone was counted between two and nine times. The chain uses TRBV7-2 and TRBJ2-3; 13 bases are a match to TRBD2. The CDR3 length is 19 residues. The V gene's germline CDR1 is SGHTA and CDR2 FQGNSA. V was clipped by 5 bases and J by 1 base; unmatched bases: 12. The CDR3 sequence: CASSARLAGGRRGTDTQYF. CDR3 coding DNA: TGTGCCAGCAGCGCGAGACTAGCGGGGGGACGGCGGGGCACAGATACGCAGTATTTT.

The rearrangement uses TRBV5-6 and TRBJ1-2; D not certain. The germline CDR1 and CDR2 sequences are SGHDT and YYEEEE. Trimming shortened V by 0 bases and J by 4 bases, and 7 bases separated the two germline ends. This CDR3 has 13 amino acids. This chain's CDR3 is CASSLGTGYGYTF. The CDR3 DNA follows: TGTGCCAGCAGCTTGGGTACCGGCTATGGCTACACCTTC.

The chain has TRBV9 and TRBJ2-7; D is uncertain. The germline gives CDR1 SGDLS, CDR2 YYNGEE. The V gene lost 1 base and the J gene lost 0 bases, with 8 bases spanning the gap. The CDR3 extends over 14 amino acids. The CDR3 bases are TGTGCCAGCAGCGTACTTTCCGGCTCCTACGAGCAGTACTTC. Translation: CASSVLSGSYEQYF.

A few counts support this clone. CDR3 DNA: TGTGCCAGCAGTTCCCCTAGGACTAGCGGTTACAATGAGCAGTTCTTC. Amino acid sequence: CASSSPRTSGYNEQFF. The rearrangement joins TRBV27 to TRBJ2-1; 10 bases map to TRBD2. CDR3 length: 16 amino acids. Germline V lookup: CDR1 MNHEY, CDR2 SMNVEV (reference sequence). After removal of 4 bases from V and 4 bases from J, the junction contained 7 bases not matched to a gene.